This T cell receptor beta chain was obtained from a study of T cells in localized non-small cell lung cancer. This clone appeared a few times. Profiling relied on immunoSEQ multiplex PCR, and the TCRdb table lists in-frame clones only, not all of them. Of about 43,000 clones in the sample, roughly 91% were seen once. CDR1 is SNHLY, CDR2 FYNNEI, per germline. V lost 6 bases and J 1 base, leaving 15 bases between the germline ends. CDR3 length: 15 residues. The starting material was PBMCs, obtained before any cancer treatment. The source is a woman aged 35 to 70 with stage II lung adenocarcinoma. V and J are TRBV2 and TRBJ1-1, with D maybe TRBD1 (6 bases). As DNA, the CDR3 is TGTGCCAGCAGGGGGGCCGAGGACTGGAACACTGAAGCTTTCTTT. The encoded protein is CASRGAEDWNTEAFF.